A few counts support the clone carrying this T cell receptor beta chain. Its antigen is unidentified. Semi-nested PCR with Nested Universal Primer A followed constant-region reverse priming of full-length variable regions. MiXCR was run by TCRdb on the 5' RACE reads, yielding one entry per CDR3 protein. In the table there are about 40,000 distinct CDR3 sequences, 18% of which are singletons. CD25-based Treg depletion was applied to purified naive CD4+ T cells. Deletions cut 4 bases from V and 3 bases from J, with 10 bases between. The CDR3 has 13 amino acids. Germline V lookup: CDR1 SGHRS, CDR2 YFSETQ. Study-level results: Greatest tumor Treg TCR overlap was with tumor naive CD4+ cells.

The receptor was isolated from a female donor with breast cancer. This chain uses TRBV5-1 with TRBJ1-2; no clear D. Sequencing was carried out using naive CD4+ T cells sorted from a lymph node. Indicated subset: naive CD4+ T cells, CD4+CD45RA+CD25-. The CDR3: CASSDGAYYGYTF. CDR3 nucleotide sequence: TGCGCCAGCAGCGACGGAGCCTACTATGGCTACACCTTC.